This T cell receptor (beta chain) was identified in a study of graft-versus-host responses after intestinal transplantation. About the study: Multivisceral, liver-intestinal, or isolated intestinal grafts were transplanted into recipients. Recipients uniformly received anti-thymocyte globulin induction, followed by tacrolimus and steroids for approximately 3 years. Overall study results and limits: GvH clones appeared in recipient marrow, some first in ileum or blood.

About this clone itself: Its specificity is not known.

The CDR3 runs to 16 residues. CDR1 SGHTA and CDR2 FQGTGA come from the germline V gene. V lost 5 bases to trimming and J lost 1 base, with 16 bases between them. Sequencing used immunoSEQ multiplex PCR; TCRdb keeps in-frame clones, though not all of them. This table has about 35,000 clones, roughly 92% appearing once. This chain uses TRBV7-3 with TRBJ2-3; tentative D call: TRBD1 (6 bases). This clonotype originated in a human donor who was the organ donor for an intestinal transplant. This specimen consisted of unstimulated CD8+ T cells sorted from spleen or lymph node cells, obtained before transplant. CDR3: CASSRGTGTGTDTQYF. The CDR3 nucleotides are TGTGCCAGCAGCCGCGGCACAGGGACGGGCACAGATACGCAGTATTTT. The entire variable domain, with the rest obtained from reference TRBV7-3 and TRBJ2-3, is as follows: GAGVSQTPSNKVTEKGKYVELRCDPISGHTALYWYRQSLGQGPEFLIYFQGTGAADDSGLPNDRFFAVRPEGSVSTLKIQRTERGDSAVYLCASSRGTGTGTDTQYFGPGTRLTVL.